The 27 T cell receptor beta chains in this list originate from one sample, sequenced in a study of control samples from healthy donors and cancer patients. Generated by immunoSEQ multiplex PCR, the TCRdb table keeps only in-frame clones and is missing some. The table includes roughly 120,000 clones, nearly 95% detected once. Specimen: blood. These receptors originate from a man between 25 and 39 years old in good health.

This chain uses TRBV5-5 with TRBJ1-4; TRBD1 aligns across 11 bases. The CDR3 has 13 residues. Germline assignment: CDR1 SGHKS and CDR2 YYEKEE (reference sequence). With 7 bases clipped from V and 11 bases from J, the junction kept 7 bases outside the gene matches. The CDR3 spells CASGGTGGGKLFF. The CDR3 DNA sequence: TGTGCCAGCGGAGGGACAGGGGGAGGCAAACTGTTTTTT.

This clone was seen a single time. The chain combines TRBV4-2 with TRBJ2-5, with 14 bases fitting TRBD2. Germline trimming cut 0 bases from V and 5 bases from J; bases unmatched to any gene: 5. The CDR3 is 17 residues long. Germline V gives CDR1 LGHNA, CDR2 YNFKEQ. The chain's CDR3 is CASSQDGLAGGLETQYF. CDR3 coding DNA: TGTGCCAGCAGCCAAGATGGACTAGCGGGGGGTTTGGAGACCCAGTACTTC.

This chain joins TRBV19 and TRBJ1-6; D remains ambiguous. V was pared by 5 bases and J by 11 bases, with 16 bases between. The CDR3 runs to 14 residues. Per the germline V gene, CDR1 is LNHDA and CDR2 is SQIVND (reference sequence). The CDR3, as DNA: TGTGCCAGTAGTTCCCGGACCGGGGATGCACCCCTCCACTTT. Translating gives CASSSRTGDAPLHF.

The V call is TRBV19, the J call TRBJ1-5, with D perhaps TRBD1 (6 bases). Germline assignment: CDR1 LNHDA and CDR2 SQIVND (reference sequence). The V and J ends lost 7 bases and 5 bases respectively, with 24 bases between them. The CDR3 extends over 17 amino acids. CDR3: CASTTRGGRGEHQPQHF. The CDR3 DNA is TGTGCCAGTACGACCCGGGGCGGCAGGGGCGAACATCAGCCCCAGCATTTT.

The V and J genes are TRBV19 and TRBJ1-5; 9 nucleotides match TRBD1. Trimming at V came to 5 bases and at J to 4 bases, leaving 6 bases not matched to a gene. The CDR3 covers 15 residues. CDR1 and CDR2 (germline): LNHDA, SQIVND (reference sequence). CDR3 in amino acids: CASSFRGQGNQPQHF. The CDR3 DNA reads as TGTGCCAGTAGTTTTCGCGGACAGGGGAATCAGCCCCAGCATTTT.

The rearrangement links TRBV11-2 to TRBJ1-4, with 7 bases aligning to TRBD1. Germline trimming cut 5 bases from V and 0 bases from J; bases unmatched to any gene: 0. This CDR3 spans 14 amino acids. The germline gives CDR1 SGHAT, CDR2 FQNNGV. CDR3 sequence: CASSQGATNEKLFF. CDR3 coding DNA: TGTGCCAGCAGCCAGGGGGCAACTAATGAAAAACTGTTTTTT.

The rearrangement joins TRBV18 to TRBJ2-5; 7 bases are shared with TRBD1. CDR1 is KGHSH, CDR2 LQKENI, per germline. V shed 2 bases and J 3 bases; nucleotides not matched to a gene: 3. The CDR3 totals 14 residues. CDR3 bases: TGTGCCAGCTCACCAATGACAGGGAAAGAGACCCAGTACTTC. It translates to CASSPMTGKETQYF.

The chain employs TRBV7-9 and TRBJ2-3, with D maybe TRBD1 (6 bases). Germline-derived CDR1 and CDR2 are SEHNR and FQNEAQ (reference sequence). The germline V and J ends were trimmed by 1 base and 5 bases, with 13 bases remaining between them. This CDR3 region has 15 residues. The CDR3 spells CASSLGGPAVDTQYF. CDR3 bases: TGTGCCAGCAGCTTAGGGGGGCCAGCAGTAGATACGCAGTATTTT.

This chain links TRBV19 with TRBJ2-7; D might be TRBD1 (6 bases). V lost 3 bases and J 3 bases, leaving 12 bases between the germline ends. The CDR3 runs 14 residues. The germline V gene encodes CDR1 LNHDA and CDR2 SQIVND (reference sequence). CDR3: CASSMHTTGYEQYF. In nucleotides, the CDR3 is TGTGCCAGTAGTATGCACACGACAGGCTACGAGCAGTACTTC.

The CDR3 sequence: CASSKTGGDYGYTF. CDR3 DNA: TGCGCCAGCAGTAAGACAGGGGGGGACTATGGCTACACCTTC. This sequence joins TRBV5-1 and TRBJ1-2; 9 positions match TRBD1. This CDR3 region has 14 residues. The J segment lost 3 bases and the V segment lost 5 bases, leaving 5 bases of the junction unmatched. Germline V lookup: CDR1 SGHRS, CDR2 YFSETQ. The full variable domain, completed using reference TRBV5-1 and TRBJ1-2, is KAGVTQTPRYLIKTRGQQVTLSCSPISGHRSVSWYQQTPGQGLQFLFEYFSETQRNKGNFPGRFSGRQFSNSRSEMNVSTLELGDSALYLCASSKTGGDYGYTFGSGTRLTVV.

The V gene is TRBV6-5, the J gene TRBJ2-3, with 14 positions matching TRBD2. Germline-derived CDR1 and CDR2 are MNHEY and SVGAGI. The CDR3 covers 16 residues. The junction had 4 bases not matched to a gene; V was cut back by 4 bases and J by 4 bases. The CDR3 nucleotides read TGTGCCAGCAGTTGGACTAGCGGGGGGAGCCCAGATACGCAGTATTTT. The encoded protein is CASSWTSGGSPDTQYF.

The V gene is TRBV18, the J gene TRBJ1-4, with D unclear. The V end was cut by 3 bases, the J end by 7 bases, with 9 bases between. CDR3 length: 13 amino acids. CDR1 KGHSH and CDR2 LQKENI come from the germline V gene. CDR3 nucleotide sequence: TGTGCCAGCTCACCTAGGATGGTTGAAAAACTGTTTTTT. Its translation: CASSPRMVEKLFF.

The rearrangement uses TRBV11-2 and TRBJ2-3, with TRBD2 as a possible D gene (7 bases). Trimming shortened V by 1 base and J by 2 bases, and 10 bases separated the two germline ends. CDR1 SGHAT and CDR2 FQNNGV come from the germline V gene. This CDR3 contains 15 residues. As DNA, the CDR3 is TGTGCCAGCAGCTTAGGGGGGGGGCCCACAGATACGCAGTATTTT. It is translated as CASSLGGGPTDTQYF.

This chain uses TRBV5-5 with TRBJ2-7; 7 nucleotides align to TRBD1. CDR1 and CDR2 (germline): SGHKS, YYEKEE (reference sequence). The CDR3 contains 15 residues. Unmatched junction bases numbered 8, after V lost 4 bases and J lost 1 base. CDR3 sequence reads: CASSLRQGGSYEQYF. The CDR3 region has the DNA TGTGCCAGCAGCCTAAGACAGGGTGGGTCCTACGAGCAGTACTTC.

The V call is TRBV27, the J call TRBJ2-3, with D possibly being TRBD1 (6 bases). The CDR3 is made up of 15 amino acids. Germline lookup yields CDR1 MNHEY and CDR2 SMNVEV (reference sequence). With 5 bases removed from V and 1 base from J, the gap between germline ends came to 13 bases. DNA for the CDR3: TGTGCCAGCAGTAAAAACAGGGATGGCACAGATACGCAGTATTTT. It is translated as CASSKNRDGTDTQYF.

This chain connects TRBV19 to TRBJ2-2; D might be TRBD1 (6 bases). This CDR3 has 14 residues. Trimming took off 8 bases at V and 1 base at J, with 11 bases between the two ends. CDR1 is LNHDA, CDR2 SQIVND, per germline (reference sequence). CDR3 coding DNA: TGTGCCAGTTCCGGCAGGGGGAACACCGGGGAGCTGTTTTTT. Translated: CASSGRGNTGELFF. Together with reference TRBV19 and TRBJ2-2, the CDR3 gives the full variable domain: DGGITQSPKYLFRKEGQNVTLSCEQNLNHDAMYWYRQDPGQGLRLIYYSQIVNDFQKGDIAEGYSVSREKKESFPLTVTSAQKNPTAFYLCASSGRGNTGELFFGEGSRLTVL.

The chain employs TRBV19 and TRBJ1-2; 8 bases are a match to TRBD1. Germline CDR1 LNHDA, CDR2 SQIVND (reference sequence). The CDR3 has 13 amino acids. The J segment lost 8 bases and the V segment lost 6 bases, leaving 8 bases of the junction unmatched. Written as DNA, the CDR3 is TGTGCCAGTAGACCGGACAGGGCGTCGGGCTACACCTTC. Translation: CASRPDRASGYTF.

V is TRBV6-1 and J is TRBJ1-2; D is unclear. The CDR3 runs 14 residues. Germline CDR1 is MNHNS and CDR2 is SASEGT. The V end lost 2 bases, the J end lost 7 bases, and 14 bases lay between the germline ends. Here the CDR3 reads CASSEQALGGGYTF. The CDR3 coding sequence is TGTGCCAGCAGTGAACAGGCCCTGGGCGGTGGCTACACCTTC.

The chain uses TRBV11-3 and TRBJ2-3; D remains ambiguous. With 3 bases removed from V and 2 bases from J, the gap between germline ends came to 6 bases. The germline CDR1 and CDR2 sequences are SGHNT and YENEEA. This CDR3 is built from 13 residues. This CDR3 is CASSFQVTDTQYF. CDR3 nucleotides: TGTGCCAGCAGCTTTCAGGTCACAGATACGCAGTATTTT.

The J gene is TRBJ2-1, the V gene TRBV12-3 or TRBV12-4; D remains unclear. The CDR3 runs 13 residues. Trimming pared 5 bases from V and 4 bases from J, leaving 9 bases between. The CDR3 region has the DNA TGTGCCAGCAGTCTCTTGGGGTACAATGAGCAGTTCTTC. Protein: CASSLLGYNEQFF.

In its sample, this clone was seen a few times. In nucleotides, the CDR3 is TGTGCCAGCAGGCTACGACAGGGGACCTCCTACGAGCAGTACTTC. Amino acids: CASRLRQGTSYEQYF. The chain combines TRBV6-5 with TRBJ2-7; 8 bases align to TRBD1. This CDR3 has 15 amino acids. Per the germline V gene, CDR1 is MNHEY and CDR2 is SVGAGI. J was trimmed by 0 bases and V by 6 bases; bases with no gene match: 7.

This clone was seen once. The chain uses TRBV7-7 and TRBJ2-5, with D unclear. The ends were cut back, 5 bases at V and 5 bases at J, with 15 bases in the middle. This CDR3 has 14 amino acids. Per germline, CDR1 SSHAT and CDR2 FNYEAQ (reference sequence). This chain's CDR3 is CASSLILVGETQYF. The CDR3 DNA is TGTGCCAGCAGCCTTATTTTAGTGGGGGAGACCCAGTACTTC.

The genes are TRBV18 and TRBJ1-2, with 11 bases matching TRBD1. Germline V gives CDR1 KGHSH, CDR2 LQKENI. This CDR3 region has 13 residues. The V segment lost 5 bases and the J segment 10 bases; nucleotides outside the gene matches: 6. The CDR3 nucleotides read TGTGCCAGCTCATTCGGACAGGGGGCCGACTACACCTTC. Its protein product is CASSFGQGADYTF.

This chain connects TRBV6-1 to TRBJ1-5; the D gene is possibly TRBD1 (5 bases). The CDR3 is 16 amino acids. V was trimmed by 0 bases and J by 2 bases, leaving 11 bases between them. The germline CDR1 and CDR2 sequences are MNHNS and SASEGT. The DNA for the CDR3 is TGTGCCAGCAGTGAAGCGTGGGGCGGGGGCAATCAGCCCCAGCATTTT. This codes for CASSEAWGGGNQPQHF.

The genes are TRBV5-1 and TRBJ2-2; maybe TRBD2 (5 bases). Germline CDR1 SGHRS, CDR2 YFSETQ. Trimming pared 0 bases from V and 5 bases from J, leaving 8 bases between. The CDR3 is made up of 14 amino acids. The CDR3 nucleotides are TGCGCCAGCAGCTTGGCGGCGGGTACCGGGGAGCTGTTTTTT. It encodes CASSLAAGTGELFF.

The chain employs TRBV25-1 and TRBJ2-1, with 9 bases aligning to TRBD2. Germline-derived CDR1 and CDR2 are MGHDK and SYGVNS. J gave up 8 bases and V 3 bases, and 11 bases lay outside the gene matches. This CDR3 has 16 amino acids. The CDR3 sequence: CASSEKAGGQFHEQFF. The CDR3, as DNA: TGTGCCAGCAGTGAGAAGGCGGGGGGGCAGTTCCATGAGCAGTTCTTC.

This clone was counted only a few times. The chain has TRBV30 and TRBJ1-2; a weak D match, TRBD1 (5 bases). The CDR3 consists of 15 residues. V lost 3 bases and J lost 0, with 14 bases in between. The germline V gene has CDR1 GTSNPN and CDR2 SVGIG (reference sequence). CDR3 bases: TGTGCCTGGAGGGGGGGTGGCACCTCTAACTATGGCTACACCTTC. Translation gives CAWRGGGTSNYGYTF. Full variable domain (rest looked up from reference TRBV30 and TRBJ1-2): SQTIHQWPATLVQPVGSPLSLECTVEGTSNPNLYWYRQAAGRGLQLLFYSVGIGQISSEVPQNLSASRPQDRQFILSSKKLLLSDSGFYLCAWRGGGTSNYGYTFGSGTRLTVV.